This T cell receptor beta chain came from a study of blood T cell repertoires in COVID-19 (TCRdb year 2020). Notes on the research overall: The collaborator samples originated in the United States, Italy and Spain and spanned the acute and convalescent phases of COVID-19. The material from the prospective study consisted of cDNA or gDNA derived from T cells, B-cell-depleted T cells, or PBMCs. Subjects who had been exposed to COVID-19, were actively infected with it, or had recovered from it provided the deeply sampled blood TCRbeta repertoires that made up the dataset. The repertoires were made available in a free public database intended to serve as a resource for research on the immune response to SARS-CoV-2. The samples were drawn from two sources: the first 160 participants of the ongoing ImmuneRACE study, and fewer than 1,500 subjects contributed by 6 global collaborators. The sample metadata nearly always contained a de-identified subject ID, COVID-19 status, age in years and sex. Where available, HLA class I and class II types were obtained from metadata supplied by the sample provider rather than from assay-based typing.

TCRbeta CDR3 regions were amplified from genomic DNA using the immunoSEQ Assay, a bias-controlled multiplex PCR. The paper's processing steps were these. The number of nucleated cells in each sample was estimated by amplification of reference gene primers within the assay. To quantify the absolute abundance of each unique TCRbeta CDR3 rearrangement, sequence reads were collapsed and filtered. For each sample, productive Simpson clonality was calculated as the square root of Simpson's diversity index across productive rearrangements. In TCRdb, the immuneACCESS table is reduced to in-frame sequences with V and J assigned. These tables do not hold every clone; where another copy was compared, an unresolved V gene accounts for under half, and the others remain unexplained. V, J and clone size reflect that table, while D and trimming were determined from the DNA. This sample gives 30,000 to 40,000 clones in total; about 80% of them show up just once. Roughly 31% of the sample goes to the ten largest clones.

The paper as a whole reports these results and caveats: How much clinical and demographic metadata was included differed by source and by participant, and the metadata was provided uncurated.

Whole blood was collected in K2EDTA tubes by collaborating institutions according to the institutions' own protocols. For TCRbeta analysis, collaborators shipped samples in one of three forms: frozen whole blood, isolated PBMCs, or DNA extracted from either of those sample types. Concerning this clone itself: This clone's antigen is unknown. The input lacks base qualities; no much larger clone sits a single base away.

What was sequenced was peripheral blood. This TCR was recovered from a man older than 75 with acute or convalescent COVID-19.

The CDR3 region: CASSPQGTGLLNTEAFF. At the DNA level, the sequence is TGTGCCAGCTCACCACAAGGGACAGGACTTTTGAACACTGAAGCTTTCTTT. The V gene is TRBV18 and the J gene is TRBJ1-1, and TRBD1 aligns with 8 junction nucleotides. CDR3 length: 17 amino acids, cysteine to phenylalanine. Of the read, only the CDR3 DNA is kept; its 51 bases are in frame from base 1. Trimming takes 1 base off V and 0 bases off J; junction bases not matched to a gene: 7. The CDR1 and CDR2 encoded by the germline V gene are KGHSH and LQKENI.